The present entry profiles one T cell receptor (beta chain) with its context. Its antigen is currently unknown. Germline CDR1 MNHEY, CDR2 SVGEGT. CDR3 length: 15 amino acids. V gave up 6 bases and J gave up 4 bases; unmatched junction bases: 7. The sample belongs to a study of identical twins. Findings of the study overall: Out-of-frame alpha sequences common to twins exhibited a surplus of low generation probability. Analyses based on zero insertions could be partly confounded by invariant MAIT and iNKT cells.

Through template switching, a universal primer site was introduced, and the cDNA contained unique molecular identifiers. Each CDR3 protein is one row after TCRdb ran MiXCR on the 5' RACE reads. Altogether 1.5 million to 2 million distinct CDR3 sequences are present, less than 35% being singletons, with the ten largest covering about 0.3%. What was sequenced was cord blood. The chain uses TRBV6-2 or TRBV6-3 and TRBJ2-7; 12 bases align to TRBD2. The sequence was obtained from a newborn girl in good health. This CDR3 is CASSRLAGVGYEQYF. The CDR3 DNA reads TGTGCCAGCAGCCGACTAGCGGGAGTGGGGTACGAGCAGTACTTC.